This T cell receptor beta chain was profiled in a study of OX40 agonist ivuxolimab in advanced cancers. Notes on the study in general: Partial responders dosed at 0.1-3.0 mg/kg displayed clonal expansion ranking among the lowest. Expanded clones belonging to CD8+ T cells outnumbered, on average, those of CD4+.

Sequencing used immunoSEQ multiplex PCR; TCRdb keeps in-frame clones, though not all of them. The data contain around 39,000 clones, under 85% of them singletons. Autoimmune disease history or systemic immunosuppression led to patient exclusion. The timepoints at which blood was sampled were baseline, cycle 4 day 1, and cycle 7 day 1. This clone was picked up a small number of times. Its antigen is unidentified. The TCR comes from an adult with an advanced solid tumor such as melanoma, head and neck, liver or kidney cancer. The sequencing used CD4+ or CD8+ T cells sorted from blood, collected in a trial of the OX40 agonist ivuxolimab.

CDR3 loop: CAISRETGLNTEAFF. The CDR3 bases are TGTGCCATCAGTCGGGAGACAGGGTTGAACACTGAAGCTTTCTTT. The chain uses TRBV10-3 and TRBJ1-1, with 7 bases fitting TRBD1. CDR3 length equals 15 residues. The germline V gene encodes CDR1 ENHRY and CDR2 SYGVKD. The ends lost 5 bases at V and 0 bases at J; junction bases unmatched: 6.